These T cell receptor beta chains were read from a single sample in a study of Tregs in tolerant kidney transplant recipients. Sequenced by immunoSEQ multiplex PCR; TCRdb stores in-frame clones only, minus some. Of 90,000 to 150,000 clones in the sample, about 90% were seen once. Source material: CD4+ T cells from blood. The receptors stem from a human donor in good health. CDR3s include the opening cysteine and the closing phenylalanine or tryptophan. The order of the fields is V gene, D gene, clone size, J gene, CDR3 protein. The D gene is left open where the match is weak. Clone size is stated in some rows and not others, as once, few, many or a class when expanded.

V gene: TRBV30
D gene: NA
clone size: NA
J gene: TRBJ2-7
CDR3 protein: CAWSADSPYEQYF

V gene: TRBV5-1
D gene: TRBD1
clone size: few
J gene: TRBJ1-6
CDR3 protein: CASSDLGTANSPLHF

V gene: TRBV7-2
D gene: NA
clone size: NA
J gene: TRBJ1-5
CDR3 protein: CASSHTAQPQHF

V gene: TRBV5-1
D gene: TRBD1
clone size: few
J gene: TRBJ1-1
CDR3 protein: CASSPQGVAEAFF

V gene: TRBV6-1
D gene: TRBD2
clone size: NA
J gene: TRBJ2-5
CDR3 protein: CASSEWTSGRETQYF

V gene: TRBV5-1
D gene: TRBD2
clone size: NA
J gene: TRBJ2-1
CDR3 protein: CASSLDLAGGNNEQFF

V gene: TRBV4-1
D gene: TRBD1
clone size: NA
J gene: TRBJ1-3
CDR3 protein: CASSQVRGTGNTIYF

V gene: TRBV18
D gene: TRBD1
clone size: NA
J gene: TRBJ2-1
CDR3 protein: CASSPDRGRLDNEQFF

V gene: TRBV7-6
D gene: TRBD1
clone size: once
J gene: TRBJ1-2
CDR3 protein: CASSRGQGGYGYTF

V gene: TRBV30
D gene: NA
clone size: NA
J gene: TRBJ2-7
CDR3 protein: CAWSQWGYEQYF

V gene: TRBV19
D gene: NA
clone size: NA
J gene: TRBJ2-1
CDR3 protein: CASSILNEQFF

V gene: TRBV18
D gene: TRBD1
clone size: NA
J gene: TRBJ1-2
CDR3 protein: CASSPDRDPYGYTF

V gene: TRBV28
D gene: TRBD2
clone size: NA
J gene: TRBJ2-7
CDR3 protein: CASSLPGLAGGWEQYF

V gene: TRBV19
D gene: NA
clone size: once
J gene: TRBJ2-1
CDR3 protein: CASSIQRLNNEQFF

V gene: TRBV6-1
D gene: NA
clone size: NA
J gene: TRBJ2-7
CDR3 protein: CASSEQFYEQYF

V gene: TRBV19
D gene: NA
clone size: NA
J gene: TRBJ2-3
CDR3 protein: CASSILGGRTDTQYF

V gene: TRBV5-4
D gene: TRBD1
clone size: NA
J gene: TRBJ1-1
CDR3 protein: CASSLVVRGRAEAFF

V gene: TRBV6-5
D gene: NA
clone size: NA
J gene: TRBJ2-2
CDR3 protein: CASSYSRLAGELFF